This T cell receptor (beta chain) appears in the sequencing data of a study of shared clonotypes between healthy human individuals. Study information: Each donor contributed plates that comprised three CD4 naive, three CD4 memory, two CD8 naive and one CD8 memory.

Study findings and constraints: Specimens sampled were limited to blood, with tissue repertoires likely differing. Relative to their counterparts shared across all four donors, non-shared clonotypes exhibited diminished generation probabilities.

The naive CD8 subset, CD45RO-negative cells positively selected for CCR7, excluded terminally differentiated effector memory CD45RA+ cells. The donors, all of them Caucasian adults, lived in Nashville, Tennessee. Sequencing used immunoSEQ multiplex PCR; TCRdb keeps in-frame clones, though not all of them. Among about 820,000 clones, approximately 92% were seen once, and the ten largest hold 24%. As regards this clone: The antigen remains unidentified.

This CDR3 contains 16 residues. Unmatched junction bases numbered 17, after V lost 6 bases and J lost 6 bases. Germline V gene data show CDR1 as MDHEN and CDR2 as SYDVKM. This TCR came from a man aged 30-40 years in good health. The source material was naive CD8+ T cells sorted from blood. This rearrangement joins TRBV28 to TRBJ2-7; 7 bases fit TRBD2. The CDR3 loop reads CASSPLGAGVSGEQYF. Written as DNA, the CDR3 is TGTGCCAGCAGCCCTTTAGGGGCGGGAGTATCTGGCGAGCAGTACTTC.